The following is a TCR beta chain sequence with its context. The data are from a study of cytomegalovirus exposure and HLA in healthy donors. The primer mix had 60 Vbeta and 13 Jbeta primers. Sequenced by immunoSEQ multiplex PCR; TCRdb stores in-frame clones only, minus some. The sample gives tens of thousands of clones, approximately 72% of which show up once; around 3.4% is in the top ten. The germline V gene has CDR1 SGHTA and CDR2 FQGNSA. V was trimmed by 6 bases and J by 4 bases, leaving 15 bases between them. The CDR3 totals 15 residues. Sequencing was performed on PBMCs. The sequence was obtained from a woman aged 25 to 39 in good health and CMV-seronegative. The chain couples TRBV7-2 to TRBJ1-4; D might be TRBD1 (6 bases). The CDR3 protein is CASRRTAGDNEKLFF. The CDR3 nucleotides read TGTGCCAGCAGACGGACAGCGGGAGATAATGAAAAACTGTTTTTT. Together with reference TRBV7-2 and TRBJ1-4, the CDR3 gives the full variable domain: GAGVSQSPSNKVTEKGKDVELRCDPISGHTALYWYRQSLGQGLEFLIYFQGNSAPDKSGLPSDRFSAERTGGSVSTLTIQRTQQEDSAVYLCASRRTAGDNEKLFFGSGTQLSVL.